This T cell receptor (beta chain) comes out of a study of CXCR3-negative and CXCR3-positive naive CD8 T cells. Study observations and caveats: TRB CDR3s were more hydrophobic in CXCR3-positive than in CXCR3-negative naive cells. TRB CDR3 properties served as the basis for inferring TCR strength, and surface CD5 was comparable between naive subsets.

The CDR3 length is 14 residues. Germline V gives CDR1 SEHNR, CDR2 FQNEAQ (reference sequence). Triplicate roughly 270,000-cell sorts were made of each CD8+ T cell subset. CD45RO-CCR7+CD27+CD95- characterized naive CD8+ T cells. Preparation of TRB cDNA libraries relied on 5' RACE carrying UMI labels. From the 5' RACE reads, TCRdb lists one entry per CDR3 protein and no DNA. Its listing shows 43,000 or so distinct CDR3 sequences. Comments on this clonotype: Its antigen is not identified.

Sample: naive CXCR3- CD8+ T cells from blood. The sample's subset: CD45RO-CCR7+CD27+CD95- naive CD8+ T cells lacking CXCR3 (TNR3-). The chain uses TRBV7-9 and TRBJ2-5; TCRdb outputs TRBD1, but without DNA this stays unchecked. The sequence was collected from a human donor in good health. Some clones in this sample may be carry-over from other donors' samples. The CDR3 spells CASSSTRGEETQYF.